This T cell receptor beta chain was profiled in a study of cytomegalovirus exposure and HLA in healthy donors. Study-wide background: Unique TCRs from HLA-typed donors, 80 million to 100 million of them, were held in an early data release.

Donors in the study were healthy people who gave bone marrow. Primers: 60 Vbeta forward and 13 Jbeta reverse. TCRdb's table, derived via immunoSEQ multiplex PCR, lists solely in-frame clones and lacks some. The top ten clones hold 10% of a sample with some 130,000 clones, 63% of them seen once. On this clone itself: Its antigen remains unknown.

CDR1 WSHSY and CDR2 SAAADI come from the germline V gene. V was trimmed by 2 bases and J by 1 base, leaving 14 bases between them. CDR3 length equals 16 residues. Study conclusions and caveats: Productive rates of about 87% or about 30% were seen for most TCR beta V segments in an earlier analysis.

The V call is TRBV10-2, the J call TRBJ1-1; possible D gene TRBD1, 5 bases. The receptor was isolated from a man aged 40-55 years in good health and CMV-seropositive. The specimen sequenced was PBMCs. CDR3 protein: CASSEPRGIANTEAFF. DNA for the CDR3: TGCGCCAGCAGTGAGCCACGGGGGATAGCGAACACTGAAGCTTTCTTT.